Listed below are T cell receptor beta chains from one sample, sequenced in a study of blood T cell repertoires in COVID-19. Only in-frame clones appear in the TCRdb table, and some are missing; sequencing was by immunoSEQ multiplex PCR. Among about 190,000 clones listed, about four fifths were seen once. What was sequenced was peripheral blood. The receptors come from a woman aged 40-49 years with acute or convalescent COVID-19. Each CDR3 is given without its conserved first and last residue.

v_call	j_call	cdr3_aa
TRBV27	TRBJ2-2	ASSFSVGTPRSTNTGELF
TRBV3-1/TRBV3-2	TRBJ1-1	ASSPRYGGETEAF
TRBV28	TRBJ2-1	ASSLPGQYNEQF
TRBV7-9	TRBJ2-3	ASSLMSGSLITDTQY
TRBV28	TRBJ2-5	ASQRGSETQY
TRBV18	TRBJ1-1	ASSPNTGTGGTEAF
TRBV21-1	TRBJ2-7	ASSKVLRMNEQY
TRBV9	TRBJ1-1	ASSTEYTEAF
TRBV3-1/TRBV3-2	TRBJ1-6	ASSRGTGQPYNSPLH
TRBV19	TRBJ1-5	ASGGQGNQPQH
TRBV5-1	TRBJ1-3	ASSLTGAGNTIY
TRBV7-9	TRBJ1-5	ASSLGVGQANQPQH
TRBV18	TRBJ1-1	ASSLGTGMGTEAF
TRBV27	TRBJ1-5	ASRLNQGAGQPQH
TRBV2	TRBJ2-5	AVIRGLAEETQY
TRBV4-2	TRBJ2-7	ASSRTGQTYEQY
TRBV11-3	TRBJ2-1	ASSRQRGALSSYNEQF
TRBV3-1/TRBV3-2	TRBJ2-3	ASSQPGTDTQY
TRBV6-4	TRBJ2-7	ASSDDDRGPRYEQY
TRBV9	TRBJ2-1	ASSVTSYNEQF
TRBV5-1	TRBJ2-5	ASRRTSAQETQY
TRBV20-1	TRBJ1-1	SASHRVGAF
TRBV9	TRBJ1-4	ASSDPGYPNEKLF
TRBV2	TRBJ1-5	ASSGEYNQPQH
TRBV28	TRBJ2-5	ASRQADRGETQY
TRBV6-5	TRBJ1-4	ASSHGTEGEKLF
TRBV21-1	TRBJ1-6	ASTGALYNSPLH
TRBV3-1/TRBV3-2	TRBJ2-5	ASGRGQETQY
TRBV5-1	TRBJ2-2	ASDLGLAGAGELF
TRBV28	TRBJ1-1	ASSFVDLAEAF
TRBV9	TRBJ1-1	ASSVRSPDTLNTEAF
TRBV9	TRBJ2-2	ASSVVGASTGELF
TRBV24-1	TRBJ1-5	ATSEAGERQPQH